The 21 T cell receptor beta chains given below trace back to one sample, sequenced in a study of OX40 agonist ivuxolimab in advanced cancers. Sequencing was performed with immunoSEQ multiplex PCR; in TCRdb, only in-frame clones are kept and a portion is missing. This repertoire shows around 66,000 clones, around 84% found once; its top ten account for approximately 6.7%. The specimen was CD4+ or CD8+ T cells sorted from blood, collected in a trial of the OX40 agonist ivuxolimab. The receptor set was obtained from an adult with an advanced solid tumor such as melanoma, head and neck, liver or kidney cancer.

The J gene is TRBJ1-2, the V gene TRBV29-1; D possibly corresponds to TRBD1 (5 bases). Germline V gene data show CDR1 as SQVTM and CDR2 as ANQGSEA. V was cut by 3 bases and J by 1 base, with 15 bases left in between. CDR3 length: 15 amino acids. For the CDR3, the DNA is TGCAGCGTTGAGCTTCCGGGGGGGGATAACTATGGCTACACCTTC. Translation: CSVELPGGDNYGYTF.

The chain carries TRBV6-5 and TRBJ2-1; 12 nucleotides line up with TRBD2. The CDR3 runs 15 residues. The trim removed 6 bases at V and 4 bases at J, leaving 4 bases unmatched. Germline values: CDR1 MNHEY, CDR2 SVGAGI. The CDR3 DNA reads as TGTGCCAGCAGCCCAACTAGCGGGGGGTACAATGAGCAGTTCTTC. Translated, it gives CASSPTSGGYNEQFF.

V and J are TRBV7-2 and TRBJ1-2; 8 bases are a match to TRBD1. Germline loops: CDR1 SGHTA, CDR2 FQGNSA. The trim removed 2 bases at V and 4 bases at J, leaving 0 bases unmatched. CDR3 length: 13 amino acids. The CDR3 DNA reads TGTGCCAGCAGCTTACAGGGGGCCTATGGCTACACCTTC. Residues: CASSLQGAYGYTF.

This clone showed up just once. V is TRBV4-1 and J is TRBJ2-1, with 12 bases that match TRBD1. The trim removed 4 bases at V and 4 bases at J, leaving 5 bases unmatched. CDR1 MGHRA and CDR2 YSYEKL come from the germline V gene. This CDR3 is built from 16 residues. This CDR3 reads CASSRGGQGAYNEQFF. Here the CDR3 DNA reads TGCGCCAGCAGCCGCGGGGGACAGGGGGCTTACAATGAGCAGTTCTTC.

This rearrangement joins TRBV7-8 to TRBJ2-5, with 9 bases lining up with TRBD1. The J call may be faulty, since TRBJ2-7 better matches the DNA end. The CDR3 is 15 residues long. From germline, CDR1 is SGHVS and CDR2 FQNEAQ. CDR3 protein: CASSLGTGVGYEQYF. CDR3 DNA: TGTGCCAGCAGCTTAGGGACAGGGGTCGGGTACGAGCAGTACTTC.

This chain joins TRBV7-9 and TRBJ1-4, with D maybe TRBD1 (5 bases). The germline V and J ends were trimmed by 4 bases and 5 bases, with 14 bases remaining between them. The CDR3 loop spans 15 amino acids. The V gene's germline CDR1 is SEHNR and CDR2 FQNEAQ (reference sequence). The CDR3 nucleotides are TGTGCCAGCAGCTCTAGTCAGGGTTTAAATGAAAAACTGTTTTTT. Translating gives CASSSSQGLNEKLFF.

This clone was found once. The genes are TRBV11-3 and TRBJ2-1, with D hard to call. Germline V gene data show CDR1 as SGHNT and CDR2 as YENEEA. Trimming stripped 5 bases from V and 8 bases from J, with 10 bases between. This CDR3 has 12 residues. CDR3 protein: CASSASRDEQFF. Here the CDR3 DNA reads TGTGCCAGCAGCGCGTCCAGAGATGAGCAGTTCTTC.

This clone occurred a few times. The CDR3 nucleotides are TGTGCCAGTAGTCCCCATACGGCTTCGGGACCCATGAACACTGAAGCTTTCTTT. This encodes CASSPHTASGPMNTEAFF. The chain is built from TRBV19 and TRBJ1-1; D may be TRBD1 (5 bases). The CDR3 totals 18 residues. Trimming took 5 bases from V and 0 from J, leaving 22 bases between them. Germline V CDR1 and CDR2: LNHDA, SQIVND (reference sequence).

The chain has TRBV28 and TRBJ2-7; 9 bases are a match to TRBD1. V dropped 8 bases and J dropped 0; count of bases not matched to a gene: 11. The CDR3 has 16 amino acids. Germline loops: CDR1 MDHEN, CDR2 SYDVKM. The CDR3 here is CASYSTLGQGSYEQYF. The DNA of the CDR3 is TGTGCCAGCTACTCTACCTTGGGACAGGGCTCCTACGAGCAGTACTTC.

This clone was picked up one time. This rearrangement joins TRBV2 to TRBJ2-7; unclear D gene. The CDR3 is 13 residues long. Per germline, CDR1 SNHLY and CDR2 FYNNEI. With 8 bases removed from V and 4 bases from J, the gap between germline ends came to 15 bases. The CDR3 reads CASLPQVPYEQYF. In nucleotides, the CDR3 is TGTGCCAGCCTACCCCAGGTGCCTTACGAGCAGTACTTC.

The chain links TRBV7-2 to TRBJ2-5; TRBD1 aligns across 7 bases. The J call may be faulty, since TRBJ2-7 better matches the DNA end. Germline lookup yields CDR1 SGHTA and CDR2 FQGNSA. This CDR3 comprises 14 residues. CDR3 coding DNA: TGTGCCAGCAGCTACCAAAGACAGGGCGGCGAGCAGTACTTC. Translating gives CASSYQRQGGEQYF.

With respect to this clone: This sample also contains other DNA sequences that code for the same CDR3. The gene calls are TRBV18 and TRBJ2-1; 8 bases line up with TRBD2. Germline lookup yields CDR1 KGHSH and CDR2 LQKENI. The CDR3 length is 15 residues. V lost 3 bases and J lost 1; bases outside the gene matches: 2. The CDR3 coding sequence is TGTGCCAGCTCACCTTTAGCGGGGTCCTACAATGAGCAGTTCTTC. Translated, it gives CASSPLAGSYNEQFF.

This clone has only a few counts. The chain couples TRBV5-4 to TRBJ1-1; 8 bases line up with TRBD1. The ends lost 4 bases at V and 10 bases at J; junction bases unmatched: 9. CDR1 SGHNT and CDR2 YYREEE come from the germline V gene (reference sequence). The CDR3 spans 13 residues. CDR3 DNA: TGTGCCAGCAGCCCCACAGGGGGGCCAGGAGCTTTCTTT. Encoded protein: CASSPTGGPGAFF. Variable domain in full (rest from reference TRBV5-4 and TRBJ1-1): ETGVTQSPTHLIKTRGQQVTLRCSSQSGHNTVSWYQQALGQGPQFIFQYYREEENGRGNFPPRFSGLQFPNYSSELNVNALELDDSALYLCASSPTGGPGAFFGQGTRLTVV.

The chain recombines TRBV27 with TRBJ2-7; weak D call: TRBD1 (6 bases). The V end was cut by 6 bases, the J end by 6 bases, with 15 bases between. The CDR3 length is 13 residues. Per germline, CDR1 MNHEY and CDR2 SMNVEV (reference sequence). CDR3 protein: CASRMRTQGEQYF. CDR3 bases: TGTGCCAGCAGGATGCGGACACAGGGCGAGCAGTACTTC.

This clone came up a few times. The chain combines TRBV14 with TRBJ2-2; possibly TRBD1 for D (6 bases). The V and J ends lost 0 bases and 3 bases respectively, with 11 bases between them. CDR1 is SGHDN and CDR2 is FVKESK in the germline V gene. This CDR3 has 16 residues. CDR3 in amino acids: CASSQDQGGYTGELFF. As DNA, the CDR3 is TGTGCCAGCAGCCAAGATCAAGGGGGTTACACCGGGGAGCTGTTTTTT.

The chain employs TRBV7-2 and TRBJ2-5; 8 nucleotides align to TRBD2. Germline CDR1 SGHTA, CDR2 FQGNSA. The CDR3 is 15 residues long. Trimming removed 4 bases from V and 4 bases from J; junction bases left unmatched: 8. This chain's CDR3 is CASSYVTSGGETQYF. CDR3 sequence (DNA): TGTGCCAGCAGCTACGTCACTAGCGGTGGAGAGACCCAGTACTTC.

The rearrangement links TRBV7-9 to TRBJ2-7, with D perhaps matching TRBD2 (6 bases). Germline V gene lookup returns CDR1 SEHNR and CDR2 FQNEAQ (reference sequence). The CDR3 sequence is 14 residues long. The ends were cut back, 5 bases at V and 2 bases at J, with 13 bases in the middle. CDR3 in amino acids: CASSPAGLPYEQYF. The CDR3 nucleotides read TGTGCCAGCAGCCCGGCGGGACTCCCCTACGAGCAGTACTTC.

The chain employs TRBV2 and TRBJ2-3, with 11 bases identical to TRBD2. The CDR3 extends over 16 amino acids. Unmatched junction bases numbered 13, after V lost 6 bases and J lost 8 bases. The germline gives CDR1 SNHLY, CDR2 FYNNEI. CDR3: CASRRLAGIITSTQYF. In nucleotides, the CDR3 is TGTGCCAGCAGGAGACTAGCGGGGATCATCACAAGTACGCAGTATTTT.

The rearrangement links TRBV2 to TRBJ2-5; 8 bases are a match to TRBD1. Germline V CDR1 and CDR2: SNHLY, FYNNEI. This CDR3 comprises 12 residues. V was clipped by 7 bases and J by 4 bases; unmatched bases: 2. Written as DNA, the CDR3 is TGTGCCAGCAAAGACAGGGGAGAGACCCAGTACTTC. It encodes CASKDRGETQYF.

V is TRBV5-1 and J is TRBJ2-7; 8 nucleotides line up with TRBD2. The CDR3 loop spans 15 amino acids. Germline assignment: CDR1 SGHRS and CDR2 YFSETQ. V lost 3 bases and J lost 9; bases outside the gene matches: 14. The CDR3 sequence: CASSSGGTRDPRQYF. For the CDR3, the DNA is TGCGCCAGCAGCTCAGGCGGGACTAGAGACCCCCGGCAGTACTTC.

The sample holds a few counts of this clone. The CDR3 DNA follows: TGTGCCAGCTCACCGGATCCTAATCAGCCCCAGCATTTT. Encoded protein: CASSPDPNQPQHF. The J gene is TRBJ1-5, the V gene TRBV18; D call uncertain. The germline V gene encodes CDR1 KGHSH and CDR2 LQKENI. The CDR3 has 13 residues. Trimming cost V 3 bases and J 4 bases, with 7 bases left between them.